This note documents a single T cell receptor beta chain sequence. What antigen it recognizes has not been identified. No much larger clone is present one base from it, and per-base qualities are unavailable. The entry originates in a study of T cells after yellow fever vaccination (dated by TCRdb to the late 2010s). With regard to the full study: Libraries from fractions with low cell numbers were prepared with the SMART-Seq v4 Ultra Low Input RNA kit. Two healthy male donors, one aged 18 to 30 and one aged 30 to 40 years, were included in the cohort. To follow T-cell clones before and after primary and booster YFV17D yellow fever vaccination, bulk TCR alpha and beta repertoires were sequenced over time. Blood was drawn at multiple timepoints before and after primary and secondary immunization, with bulk PBMC replicates and cell subsets isolated.

Study-wide findings and limitations: After the booster, most of the clones that had expanded following primary vaccination were detected again (roughly 97% of CD4 and roughly nine tenths of CD8), which suggests that memory was broadly maintained. Because the study included only a couple of donors, the extent to which the findings can be generalized is limited. Computational filtering was required because FACS-sorted repertoires could contain abundant contaminating clonotypes from the bulk population. Compared with the primary T-cell response, the secondary T-cell response was faster but weaker, reaching its peak on day 5 rather than on day 15. A small fraction of clonotypes appeared in both the CD4 and CD8 compartments, likely as a result of convergent recombination.

CDR3 length: 14 amino acids, cysteine to phenylalanine. The sequence is cut down to CDR3 DNA, 42 bases in frame from base 1. Trimming takes 2 bases from V and 2 bases from J, and the germline ends sit 11 bases apart. Looking up the germline V gene (reference sequence) yields CDR1 SGHNT and CDR2 YYREEE. TCR cDNA was synthesized by 5'RACE template switching, which introduced a universal primer site and unique molecular identifiers. cDNA synthesis was primed from both the TCR alpha and TCR beta constant segments. Libraries were amplified in two PCR steps, with sample barcodes and sequencing adapters added in the second step. Sequencing of the libraries was done on either Illumina HiSeq 2500 (2x100 bp) or NovaSeq (2x150 bp). Per the authors' processing: Demultiplexing of reads and collapsing into UMI consensus sequences were performed with MIGEC, and V(D)J alignment was carried out with MiXCR. Vaccine-responding clonotypes were identified with edgeR using replicate PBMC samples, with FDR below 0.01 and a log2 fold change above 5 up to day 15 being required. Each bulk clonotype received a CD4 or CD8 identity based on whether the sequenced CD4 or CD8 repertoire contained that clonotype at higher abundance. TCRdb cleaned the public reads at Q25 with fastp, built clones with MiXCR and kept in-frame beta chains. CDR3 protein duplicates are merged, each entry listing the most common genes and DNA. None of the V and J calls come from the authors' own analysis; TCRdb made them. The sample table shows 450,000 to 600,000 distinct CDR3 sequences, and less than 15% are seen once. The biggest ten clones account for over 12% of the sample.

What this sample's treatment or condition label stands for: live attenuated yellow fever vaccine strain. At every blood-draw timepoint, two biological replicates of bulk PBMCs were collected. PBMCs were isolated from peripheral blood using a standard Ficoll-Paque protocol. RNA was extracted with TriZol from bulk PBMCs, CD4 and CD8 fractions, and dextramer-positive and dextramer-negative fractions. The specimen was PBMCs, collected on the day of the yellow fever booster vaccination. The receptor was derived from a man younger than 40 who received the YFV17D yellow fever vaccine. The chain joins TRBV5-4 to TRBJ2-7, with a weak D call of TRBD1 (6 bases match). The sequenced DNA: TGTGCCAGCAGCTTCGGACAGACCACCTACGAGCAGTACTTC. Its coded protein is CASSFGQTTYEQYF.